Following are 25 T cell receptor beta chains from one sample sequenced in a study of radiation and T cells in renal cell carcinoma. Time point here: baseline pretreatment blood. The treatment: 15 Gy SBRT to primary tumor, nephrectomy 4 weeks later. TCRdb's copy holds only in-frame clones and misses some; the assay was immunoSEQ multiplex PCR. The data contain 50,000 to 75,000 clones, more than 60% of them singletons. Source: blood, taken from a patient whose treatment included radiotherapy and nephrectomy. The receptors shown here come from a man aged 60 to 75 with renal cell carcinoma.

This sequence joins TRBV2 and TRBJ1-2, with D unclear. CDR3 length equals 13 residues. V lost 8 bases and J 1 base, leaving 11 bases between the germline ends. CDR1 and CDR2 from the germline V gene are SNHLY and FYNNEI. The CDR3 coding sequence is TGTGCCAGCGCCAATGGCCGTAACTATGGCTACACCTTC. Translating it yields CASANGRNYGYTF. The variable domain in full, with the rest retrieved from reference TRBV2 and TRBJ1-2, is EPEVTQTPSHQVTQMGQEVILRCVPISNHLYFYWYRQILGQKVEFLVSFYNNEISEKSEIFDDQFSVERPDGSNFTLKIRSTKLEDSAMYFCASANGRNYGYTFGSGTRLTVV.

The J gene is TRBJ2-3, the V gene TRBV2; the D gene is possibly TRBD2 (5 bases). The germline CDR1 and CDR2 sequences are SNHLY and FYNNEI. The CDR3 has 12 amino acids. V was shortened by 7 bases and J by 6 bases, with 11 bases between the two germline ends. CDR3: CASIIPGDTQYF. In nucleotides, the CDR3 is TGTGCCAGCATTATACCGGGGGATACGCAGTATTTT.

The CDR3 bases are TGCAGCGTTCGGGACTTCGTCTCTGGAAACACCATATATTTT. Translated, it gives CSVRDFVSGNTIYF. The chain carries TRBV29-1 and TRBJ1-3; D might be TRBD1 (5 bases). The CDR3 runs 14 residues. Germline CDR1 reads SQVTM; CDR2 reads ANQGSEA. V lost 5 bases to trimming and J lost 0 bases, with 11 bases between them.

V gene TRBV19 combines with J gene TRBJ2-2; D not resolved. This CDR3 region has 16 residues. Germline V CDR1 and CDR2: LNHDA, SQIVND (reference sequence). Trimming left V 6 bases short and J 6 bases short, with 20 bases between. Here the CDR3 DNA reads TGTGCCAGTAGCGACAAGCGAACCCTGGTGGCCGGGGAGCTGTTTTTT. Translated, it gives CASSDKRTLVAGELFF.

V is TRBV2 and J is TRBJ1-2; no reliable D call. This CDR3 region has 14 residues. Germline loops: CDR1 SNHLY, CDR2 FYNNEI. Between the trimmed V and J ends, which lost 3 bases and 8 bases, there was a span of 16 bases. The CDR3 DNA follows: TGTGCCAGCAGTGACTCGAGAGCGGGTATAGGCTACACCTTC. It is translated as CASSDSRAGIGYTF.

The chain couples TRBV5-1 to TRBJ1-5; tentative D call: TRBD1 (6 bases). This CDR3 comprises 13 residues. Germline CDR1 reads SGHRS; CDR2 reads YFSETQ. The V end was cut by 4 bases, the J end by 5 bases, with 10 bases between. The CDR3 sequence: CASSAQGDQPQHF. The CDR3 DNA reads as TGCGCCAGCAGCGCACAGGGCGATCAGCCCCAGCATTTT.

The CDR3 coding sequence is TGTGCCAGCAGCCCTGGACAGGGCGAGGCCTATGGCTACACCTTC. It encodes CASSPGQGEAYGYTF. The gene calls are TRBV6-4 and TRBJ1-2; 8 nucleotides agree with TRBD1. The CDR3 length is 15 residues. The J segment lost 4 bases and the V segment lost 6 bases, leaving 10 bases of the junction unmatched. Germline lookup yields CDR1 MRHNA and CDR2 SNTAGT.

The chain links TRBV5-1 to TRBJ1-1; D gene ambiguous. The V gene's germline CDR1 is SGHRS and CDR2 YFSETQ. Trimming shortened V by 4 bases and J by 7 bases, and 14 bases separated the two germline ends. CDR3 length equals 13 residues. CDR3 in DNA: TGCGCCAGCAGCACCGGACGGACGATTGAAGCTTTCTTT. The encoded protein is CASSTGRTIEAFF.

The gene calls are TRBV5-1 and TRBJ2-7; 10 nucleotides line up with TRBD2. Germline V lookup: CDR1 SGHRS, CDR2 YFSETQ. Losses at the gene ends were 7 bases for V and 6 bases for J; bases not matched to a gene: 10. The CDR3 consists of 14 residues. CDR3 amino acids: CASRTGTSASEQYV. The CDR3 DNA reads as TGCGCCAGCCGAACCGGGACTAGCGCGTCCGAGCAGTACGTC.

The J gene is TRBJ1-4, the V gene TRBV7-9; D is ambiguous. The CDR3 is 14 residues long. Trimming took 2 bases from V and 6 from J, leaving 10 bases between them. CDR1 SEHNR and CDR2 FQNEAQ come from the germline V gene (reference sequence). This CDR3 is CASSLTGLDEKLFF. DNA of the CDR3: TGTGCCAGCAGCTTAACCGGGTTGGATGAAAAACTGTTTTTT.

Here the CDR3 reads CASSQKRVGRETQYF. CDR3 nucleotides: TGTGCCAGCAGCCAAAAGCGGGTCGGACGAGAGACCCAGTACTTC. The gene calls are TRBV7-9 and TRBJ2-5; tentative D call: TRBD2 (6 bases). This CDR3 has 15 amino acids. Germline V gene lookup returns CDR1 SEHNR and CDR2 FQNEAQ (reference sequence). Trimming pared 5 bases from V and 4 bases from J, leaving 17 bases between.

The chain couples TRBV5-1 to TRBJ2-3; possibly TRBD2 for D (6 bases). The CDR3 totals 15 residues. V lost 0 bases and J 1 base, leaving 9 bases between the germline ends. Germline values: CDR1 SGHRS, CDR2 YFSETQ. The CDR3 DNA is TGCGCCAGCAGCTTGGTGGTAGCGGGCACAGATACGCAGTATTTT. Protein sequence: CASSLVVAGTDTQYF.

The rearrangement joins TRBV29-1 to TRBJ1-1; D remains unclear. The CDR3 has 17 amino acids. Per the germline V gene, CDR1 is SQVTM and CDR2 is ANQGSEA. Deletions cut 1 base from V and 2 bases from J, with 20 bases between. CDR3 DNA sequence: TGCAGCGTTGAAGTGTTAGGGAAGCTAGCAATAAACACTGAAGCTTTCTTT. Translated: CSVEVLGKLAINTEAFF.

This chain uses TRBV5-4 with TRBJ1-1; D unclear. The CDR3 runs 19 residues. Trimming shortened V by 1 base and J by 3 bases, and 25 bases separated the two germline ends. The V gene's germline CDR1 is SGHNT and CDR2 YYREEE (reference sequence). The CDR3 region has the DNA TGTGCCAGCAGCTTGTTGGTCGGGGTGTCTTCAATTTATGACACTGAAGCTTTCTTT. As protein: CASSLLVGVSSIYDTEAFF.

The chain links TRBV7-6 to TRBJ2-3, with D perhaps matching TRBD2 (5 bases). This CDR3 region has 13 residues. Germline loops: CDR1 SGHVS, CDR2 FNYEAQ. The V and J ends lost 1 base and 8 bases respectively, with 10 bases between them. The CDR3 DNA follows: TGTGCCAGCAGCTTAGGAGGGCCCGGTACGCAGTATTTT. This encodes CASSLGGPGTQYF.

The gene calls are TRBV28 and TRBJ1-1; D call uncertain. The CDR3 spans 14 residues. From germline, CDR1 is MDHEN and CDR2 SYDVKM. V was cut by 2 bases and J by 6 bases, with 13 bases left in between. The CDR3 here is CASSLGQITSEAFF. CDR3 in DNA: TGTGCCAGCAGTTTAGGGCAGATAACTTCTGAAGCTTTCTTT.

This clone was seen only a few times. CDR3 bases: TGTGCCTGGAGTGTCCGGGGTCGGGACATTCAGTACTTC. Its protein is CAWSVRGRDIQYF. The V gene is TRBV30, the J gene TRBJ2-4; weak D call: TRBD2 (5 bases). The CDR3 runs 13 residues. CDR1 GTSNPN and CDR2 SVGIG come from the germline V gene (reference sequence). Trimming stripped 0 bases from V and 8 bases from J, with 11 bases between.

The chain employs TRBV5-1 and TRBJ1-2; TRBD1 matches at 7 bases. V trimming: 3 bases; J trimming: 8 bases; junction bases outside the gene matches: 10. Per the germline V gene, CDR1 is SGHRS and CDR2 is YFSETQ. The CDR3 length is 14 residues. CDR3 bases: TGCGCCAGCAGCTCGGGCGACAGGGTCGGCGGCTACACCTTC. Translation: CASSSGDRVGGYTF.

J is TRBJ2-7 and V is TRBV10-3; D gene uncertain. The V and J ends lost 2 bases and 5 bases respectively, with 13 bases between them. Germline V gives CDR1 ENHRY, CDR2 SYGVKD. CDR3 size: 14 residues. The CDR3 DNA reads TGTGCCATCAGTGAGAGTGGACCAACCCACGAGCAGTACGTC. Translation: CAISESGPTHEQYV.

This chain uses TRBV18 with TRBJ2-7; D gene ambiguous. The V end lost 3 bases, the J end lost 4 bases, and 13 bases lay between the germline ends. The germline V gene has CDR1 KGHSH and CDR2 LQKENI. The CDR3 is 14 amino acids. This CDR3 is CASSPALSRYEQYV. CDR3 bases: TGTGCCAGCTCACCCGCCCTCTCCAGATACGAGCAGTACGTC.

The genes are TRBV5-1 and TRBJ2-3; 11 nucleotides match TRBD2. CDR1 and CDR2 from the germline V gene are SGHRS and YFSETQ. The CDR3 has 20 amino acids. The J segment lost 5 bases and the V segment lost 0 bases, leaving 17 bases of the junction unmatched. The CDR3 region has the DNA TGCGCCAGCAGCTTGGATGCTAGCGGGAGGCTGGGTGTACTGGTAGATACGCAGTATTTT. It yields the protein CASSLDASGRLGVLVDTQYF.

The sample holds a few counts of this clone. The CDR3 loop is CASSLGTGGACRTHEQYV. CDR3 DNA: TGTGCCAGTAGTCTCGGGACAGGGGGCGCTTGCAGGACCCACGAGCAGTACGTC. The V gene is TRBV19, the J gene TRBJ2-7; 12 bases are a match to TRBD1. The CDR3 is 18 residues long. Losses at the gene ends were 5 bases for V and 5 bases for J; bases not matched to a gene: 16. Germline CDR1 and CDR2: LNHDA and SQIVND (reference sequence).

DNA of the CDR3: TGTGCCAGCAGTCGACAGGAATATAATTCACCCCTCCACTTT. This encodes CASSRQEYNSPLHF. The genes are TRBV6-1 and TRBJ1-6; possible D gene TRBD1, 6 bases. Germline lookup yields CDR1 MNHNS and CDR2 SASEGT. The V end was cut by 5 bases, the J end by 4 bases, with 9 bases between. CDR3 length: 14 amino acids.

Only one count was recorded for this clone. The genes are TRBV11-1 and TRBJ2-3; D gene uncertain. This CDR3 comprises 13 residues. CDR1 is SGHAT and CDR2 is FQDESV in the germline V gene (reference sequence). Trimming left V 2 bases short and J 5 bases short, with 8 bases between. The CDR3 protein is CASSLLREDTQYF. CDR3 in DNA: TGTGCCAGCAGCTTATTGCGTGAAGATACGCAGTATTTT.

The rearrangement joins TRBV19 to TRBJ2-5; D assignment may be TRBD1 or TRBD2 (5 bases each). V shed 6 bases and J shed 1 base, with 9 bases lying between them. CDR1 and CDR2 (germline): LNHDA, SQIVND (reference sequence). The CDR3 has 13 amino acids. This CDR3 is CASSGDVQETQYF. The CDR3 DNA reads as TGTGCCAGTAGCGGGGACGTCCAAGAGACCCAGTACTTC. Together with reference TRBV19 and TRBJ2-5, the CDR3 gives the full variable domain: DGGITQSPKYLFRKEGQNVTLSCEQNLNHDAMYWYRQDPGQGLRLIYYSQIVNDFQKGDIAEGYSVSREKKESFPLTVTSAQKNPTAFYLCASSGDVQETQYFGPGTRLLVL.